A single sample is the source of the 2 T cell receptor beta chains below, sequenced in a study of OX40 agonist ivuxolimab in advanced cancers. The method was immunoSEQ multiplex PCR; TCRdb's version includes in-frame clones alone and lacks a portion of them. The sample consists of tens of thousands of clones, 84% of them appearing once. The sample here was CD4+ or CD8+ T cells sorted from blood, taken in a trial of the OX40 agonist ivuxolimab. These receptors were taken from an adult with an advanced solid tumor such as melanoma, head and neck, liver or kidney cancer.

This clone was observed a handful of times. V gene TRBV6-1 combines with J gene TRBJ2-1; 7 bases align to TRBD2. With V trimmed by 4 bases and J by 8 bases, 14 bases remained unmatched. This CDR3 is 16 amino acids long. Germline lookup yields CDR1 MNHNS and CDR2 SASEGT. In DNA form, the CDR3 reads TGTGCCAGCAGTGCCAACCAGCGGGGAGCAGTCCATGAGCAGTTCTTC. This encodes CASSANQRGAVHEQFF.

This clone was seen once. The V gene is TRBV5-1, the J gene TRBJ1-5; 7 nucleotides align to TRBD1. CDR3 length: 16 amino acids. The germline V gene has CDR1 SGHRS and CDR2 YFSETQ. With V trimmed by 4 bases and J by 5 bases, 12 bases remained unmatched. The CDR3 sequence: CASSPEPGQYDQPQHF. CDR3 in DNA: TGCGCCAGCAGCCCGGAACCGGGACAGTATGATCAGCCCCAGCATTTT. The full variable domain, its missing parts supplied by reference TRBV5-1 and TRBJ1-5, is KAGVTQTPRYLIKTRGQQVTLSCSPISGHRSVSWYQQTPGQGLQFLFEYFSETQRNKGNFPGRFSGRQFSNSRSEMNVSTLELGDSALYLCASSPEPGQYDQPQHFGDGTRLSIL.